This TCR beta chain emerged from a study of PD-L1 blockade in urothelial cancer (dated by TCRdb to 2016 to 2017). For the wider study: All patients started therapy in about 2014 and received atezolizumab 1,200 mg intravenously every 3 weeks. About 90% of the roughly 29 patients were identified as males with urothelial cancer of bladder origin, and a prior smoking history was reported by 18 of 29 patients. Patients had an ECOG performance status of 0 or 1 and had received between 0 and 3 prior chemotherapy regimens. Blood samples were analyzed 3 weeks after the start of treatment (second dose) and 6 weeks after the start of treatment. Blood samples gave median yields of 141,255 T cells and 82,636 unique TCRs, along with a median clonality of approximately 0.08. The study was an exploratory multi-omic analysis of somatic, immune and clinical correlates of response to PD-L1 blockade with atezolizumab in urothelial cancer. Pretreatment tumor samples and matched peripheral blood, collected serially before and after atezolizumab treatment, underwent TCR sequencing. Durable clinical benefit meant progression-free survival longer than 6 months, and TCR features were also tested against progression-free and overall survival. In the same patients, pretreatment tumors underwent whole exome sequencing and RNA sequencing in addition to TCR sequencing. Roughly ten patients achieved durable clinical benefit and roughly 20 did not. Pretreatment blood TCR-seq was available for 27 to 30 patients, at least one posttreatment blood collection was obtained for about 24 patients, and tumor TCR-seq was available for about 24 patients. The full study reports these points: A pretreatment peripheral blood TCR clonality below the median was linked to improved progression-free and overall survival. Greater expansion of tumor-associated TCR clones in peripheral blood 3 weeks after the start of treatment was observed in patients with durable benefit (n of about 21, p = 0.022). Because the sample size was small (n of about 27) and many exploratory analyses were performed, the results are intended to be hypothesis-generating.

A total of roughly 30 patients with locally advanced or metastatic urothelial carcinoma, treated at Memorial Sloan Kettering on a trial protocol, made up the cohort. Peripheral blood mononuclear cells were collected pretreatment and during treatment, with between 1 and 8 total time points obtained per patient. The Qiagen DNeasy Blood extraction kit was used to purify genomic DNA from total PBMCs and tumor samples. PBMCs were collected pretreatment and during treatment, and were isolated and stored as previously described. This clone was seen more than once but under ten times. What this receptor recognizes is not known. Base qualities are missing; no much larger clone stands one base away. V sheds 6 bases and J sheds 1 base, leaving 13 bases between their ends. The CDR3 contains 15 residues, cysteine and phenylalanine counted. The entry retains the CDR3 DNA only, 45 bases that are in frame from base 1. The germline V gene encodes CDR1 MDHEN and CDR2 SYDVKM.

To estimate absolute template abundance from read counts, synthetic TCR analog templates were spiked into each PCR. TCRbeta CDR3 regions were amplified from genomic DNA with bias-controlled V and J gene primers using the immunoSEQ assay. Sequencing of rearranged TCRbeta segments was performed at approximately 20X coverage. In the source study's methods: Sequencing errors were corrected by clustering and CDR3s were annotated against IMGT to assign V, D and J genes. Downstream analyses used only productive TCRbeta rearrangements, leaving out any out-of-frame or stop-codon sequences. Clonality was computed as one minus Shannon entropy normalized by the log of the number of unique productive sequences. Fisher's exact test with Benjamini-Hochberg correction, at a threshold of adjusted p below 0.01, was used to find clones that differed between time points or between blood and tumor. TCRdb provides this immuneACCESS table in a form limited to in-frame rearrangements. Some clones are lacking; in checked studies, under half of them reflect an unresolved V gene, and why the rest are absent is not known. Clone size and the V and J calls come from that table; the DNA yielded D and trimming. This sample is represented by 45,000 to 50,000 clones; approximately 88% of them were singletons. Around 3.9% of the sample goes to the ten largest clones.

The sequence links TRBV28 to TRBJ1-5; no D gene is confidently identified. The clonotype was recovered from an elderly man with urothelial cancer. This specimen consisted of PBMCs, obtained around atezolizumab (anti-PD-L1) treatment. The DNA sequence follows: TGTGCCAGCAGCCTGTGGGGAGGCAGCAATCAGCCCCAGCATTTT. Its protein reads: CASSLWGGSNQPQHF.